These T cell receptor beta chains were read from a single sample in a study of blood T cell repertoires in COVID-19. Sequencing used immunoSEQ multiplex PCR; TCRdb keeps in-frame clones, though not all of them. The data show roughly 180,000 clones, with 70% to 90% seen just once and about 8.2% held by the top ten. The sequenced material came from peripheral blood. Source of these receptors: a man aged 55-75 years with acute or convalescent COVID-19. Each CDR3 is given with its conserved first and last residue. A D gene is named only where the DNA matches it firmly. Clone size is stated in some rows and not others, as once, few, many or a class when expanded.

d_gene	abundance	v_gene	j_gene	CDR3nt	CDR3aa
TRBD1	-	TRBV6-6	TRBJ2-7	TGTGCCAGCAGTTACTTTGGGACAGGGTACGAGCAGTACTTC	CASSYFGTGYEQYF
-	-	TRBV29-1	TRBJ2-7	TGCAGCGTAACCCAGGGGAGCTCCTACGAGCAGTACTTC	CSVTQGSSYEQYF
TRBD2	-	TRBV27	TRBJ2-2	TGTGCCAGCAGTCTCACTAGCGGGAGTTACACCGGGGAGCTGTTTTTT	CASSLTSGSYTGELFF
-	-	TRBV5-1	TRBJ2-1	TGCGCCAGCAGCTCCGACGGGTACAATGAGCAGTTCTTC	CASSSDGYNEQFF
TRBD2	-	TRBV7-3	TRBJ2-7	TGTGCCAGCAAGAACGTTACGGGACTAGCGGGAGACTACGAGCAGTACTTC	CASKNVTGLAGDYEQYF
TRBD1	-	TRBV15	TRBJ2-7	TGTGCCACCAGCAAAGTGACAGGGGGTCAAGGGCAGTACTTC	CATSKVTGGQGQYF
TRBD1	-	TRBV18	TRBJ2-7	TGTGCCAGCTCATGGACAGGGGGGTCCTACGAGCAGTACTTC	CASSWTGGSYEQYF
-	-	TRBV19	TRBJ2-5	TGTGCCAGTAGTACGGGAGCTATCCAAGAGACCCAGTACTTC	CASSTGAIQETQYF
TRBD2	once	TRBV7-9	TRBJ2-7	TGTGCCAGCAGCTCAGGCGGGGGAAAGGGGTACTTC	CASSSGGGKGYF
-	-	TRBV5-1	TRBJ2-1	TGCGCCAGCAGCGAATCGAGTGAGCAGTTCTTC	CASSESSEQFF
-	once	TRBV27	TRBJ1-4	TGTGCCAGCAGTTTATGGGGTCAGGGTCATGGAACTAATGAAAAACTGTTTTTT	CASSLWGQGHGTNEKLFF
-	few	TRBV6-6	TRBJ1-2	TGTGCCAGCACCCAGGGCCTACTCTTCTCCCCGAGTGGCTACACCTTC	CASTQGLLFSPSGYTF
-	-	TRBV2	TRBJ1-6	TGTGCCAGCAGTAGGGGCACAAATTCACCCCTCCACTTT	CASSRGTNSPLHF
-	-	TRBV20-1	TRBJ1-5	TGCAGTGCTAGTAGCGGCAGAAATCAGCCCCAGCATTTT	CSASSGRNQPQHF
-	-	TRBV4-2	TRBJ1-3	TGTGCCAGCAGCCAGTCCCCCCGGGGGAGCCTCTCTGGAAACACCATATATTTT	CASSQSPRGSLSGNTIYF
-	once	TRBV5-1	TRBJ2-3	TGCGCCAGCAGCGTCGAAGCTTCCACAGATACGCAGTATTTT	CASSVEASTDTQYF
TRBD1	-	TRBV3-1/TRBV3-2	TRBJ1-2	TGTGCCAGCAGCCCCCGGACAGGGGAGACTGGCTACACCTTC	CASSPRTGETGYTF
TRBD2	-	TRBV3-1/TRBV3-2	TRBJ2-5	TGTGCCAGCAGCCAGGGGACTAGCGGGAGAAATCAAGAGACCCAGTACTTC	CASSQGTSGRNQETQYF
TRBD1	-	TRBV5-8	TRBJ1-1	TGTGCCAGCAGCGTGGACAGGTGGGAAGCTTTCTTT	CASSVDRWEAFF
TRBD2	few	TRBV11-2	TRBJ2-7	TGTGCCAGCAGCACGGGACTAGCGGGTCACTCCTACGAGCAGTACTTC	CASSTGLAGHSYEQYF
TRBD2	-	TRBV10-1	TRBJ2-1	TGCGCCAGCAGCCTCGGGGGAGGGAGGAACAATGAGCAGTTCTTC	CASSLGGGRNNEQFF
-	once	TRBV18	TRBJ1-2	TGTGCCAGCTCACCACCGGCGGGGCAGCCCGGCTATGGCTACACCTTC	CASSPPAGQPGYGYTF
-	-	TRBV6-1	TRBJ1-1	TGTGCCAGCAGTGAAGTAGGGAGGGGGAGGGCCACTGAAGCTTTCTTT	CASSEVGRGRATEAFF
-	-	TRBV5-1	TRBJ2-7	TGCGCCAGCAGCTTGGGGGACACCACCTACGAGCAGTACTTC	CASSLGDTTYEQYF
-	many	TRBV7-2	TRBJ1-4	TGTGCCAGCAGCTTATGGGGGCGAACCCATGGGGCTAATGAAAAACTGTTTTTT	CASSLWGRTHGANEKLFF